Listed below are T cell receptor beta chains from one sample, sequenced in a study of blood T cell repertoires in COVID-19. Sequencing used immunoSEQ multiplex PCR; TCRdb keeps in-frame clones, though not all of them. The data show about 260,000 clones, 80% to 90% seen once. Sequenced input: peripheral blood. The receptors originated from a woman in her 40s who had recovered from COVID-19. CDR3s leave out the opening cysteine and the closing phenylalanine or tryptophan. Only part of the rows carry a size: once, few, many, or a class if the clone is expanded.

J,size,V,CDR3
TRBJ1-1,-,TRBV4-1,ASRGPDRFNLNTEAF
TRBJ1-5,-,TRBV3-1/TRBV3-2,ASSAVSNQPQH
TRBJ1-1,few,TRBV5-1,ASSLGNTYEAF
TRBJ1-2,-,TRBV7-9,ASSATGANYGYT
TRBJ2-7,-,TRBV5-6,ASSGGTALTYEQY
TRBJ2-5,-,TRBV7-8,ASSPSSRGGGRETQY
TRBJ1-1,few,TRBV5-6,ASSLDRNTEAF
TRBJ1-6,-,TRBV3-1/TRBV3-2,ASSLDLRVFIGSPLH
TRBJ1-6,-,TRBV7-2,ASSLAHRGSSPLH
TRBJ2-3,few,TRBV4-1,ASSQVRQGAKTDTQY
TRBJ1-2,-,TRBV5-1,ASSLDPGNYGYT
TRBJ1-2,-,TRBV6-2/TRBV6-3,ASSYAWQGALPNYGYT
TRBJ1-3,-,TRBV7-6,ASSPFLGEVGNTIY
TRBJ1-1,-,TRBV7-2,ASSGGEARSAF
TRBJ2-1,-,TRBV6-5,ASRLNLLWAHEQF
TRBJ1-6,-,TRBV4-3,ASSPGQGDSPLH
TRBJ2-1,-,TRBV2,ASSLTGQVYNEQF
TRBJ1-4,-,TRBV27,ASSLLGRRGEKLF
TRBJ2-7,-,TRBV19,ASSADRVEQY
TRBJ1-2,-,TRBV5-4,ASSPLDRGYGYT
TRBJ1-2,-,TRBV18,ASSPRQWASGYT
TRBJ1-2,few,TRBV10-1,ASSERQGGGYT
TRBJ2-1,-,TRBV6-5,ASTDYGEQF
TRBJ1-6,-,TRBV5-4,ASKPTGYNSPLH
TRBJ2-1,-,TRBV5-4,ASSSQGLGYNEQF
TRBJ1-5,-,TRBV6-5,ATYYRAGNQPQH
TRBJ2-2,-,TRBV6-5,ASSYGGFTGELF
TRBJ2-5,-,TRBV5-1,ASSWIGGQETQY
TRBJ2-7,-,TRBV27,ASSHEGSYEQY